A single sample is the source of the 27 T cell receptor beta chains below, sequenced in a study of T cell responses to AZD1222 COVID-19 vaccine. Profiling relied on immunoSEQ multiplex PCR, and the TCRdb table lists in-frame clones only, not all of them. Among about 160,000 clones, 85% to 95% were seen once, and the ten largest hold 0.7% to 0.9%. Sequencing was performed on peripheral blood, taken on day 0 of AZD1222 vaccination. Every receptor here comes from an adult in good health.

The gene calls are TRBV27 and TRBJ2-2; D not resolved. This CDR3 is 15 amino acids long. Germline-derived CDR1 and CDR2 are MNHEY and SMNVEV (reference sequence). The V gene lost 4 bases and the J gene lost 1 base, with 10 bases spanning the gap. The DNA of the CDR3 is TGTGCCAGCAGTTCCTCCTCGCGGAACACCGGGGAGCTGTTTTTT. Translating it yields CASSSSSRNTGELFF.

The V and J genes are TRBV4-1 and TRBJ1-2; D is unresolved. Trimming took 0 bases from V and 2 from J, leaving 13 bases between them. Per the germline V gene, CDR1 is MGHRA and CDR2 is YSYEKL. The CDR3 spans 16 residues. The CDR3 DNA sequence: TGCGCCAGCAGCCAAGATTGGGCCAGTCCGAACTATGGCTACACCTTC. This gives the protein CASSQDWASPNYGYTF.

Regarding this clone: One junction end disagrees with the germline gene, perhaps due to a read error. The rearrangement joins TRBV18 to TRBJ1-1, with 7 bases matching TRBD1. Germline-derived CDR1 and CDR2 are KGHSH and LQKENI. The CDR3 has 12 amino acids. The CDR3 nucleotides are TGTGCCAGCGCAGGGGGGAACTCTGAAGCTTTCTTT. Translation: CASAGGNSEAFF. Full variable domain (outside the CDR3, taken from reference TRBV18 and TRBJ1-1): NAGVMQNPRHLVRRRGQEARLRCSPMKGHSHVYWYRQLPEEGLKFMVYLQKENIIDESGMPKERFSAEFPKEGPSILRIQQVVRGDSAAYFCASAGGNSEAFFGQGTRLTVV.

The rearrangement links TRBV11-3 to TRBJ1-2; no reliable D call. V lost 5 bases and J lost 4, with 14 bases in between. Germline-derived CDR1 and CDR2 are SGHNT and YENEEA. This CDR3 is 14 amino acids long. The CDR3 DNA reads TGTGCCAGCAGCCTAGTTGCCGGGGTCTATGGCTACACCTTC. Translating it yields CASSLVAGVYGYTF.

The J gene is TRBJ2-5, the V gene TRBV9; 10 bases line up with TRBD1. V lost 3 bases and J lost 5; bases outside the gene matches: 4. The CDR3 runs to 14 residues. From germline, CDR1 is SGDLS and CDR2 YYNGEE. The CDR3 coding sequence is TGTGCCAGCAGCGCGACAGGGGGCTATGAGACCCAGTACTTC. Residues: CASSATGGYETQYF.

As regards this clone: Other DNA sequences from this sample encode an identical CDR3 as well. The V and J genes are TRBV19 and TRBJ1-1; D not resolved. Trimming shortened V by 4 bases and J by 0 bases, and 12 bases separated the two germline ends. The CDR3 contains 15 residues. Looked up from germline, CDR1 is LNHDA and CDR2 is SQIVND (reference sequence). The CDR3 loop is CASSTIPDMNTEAFF. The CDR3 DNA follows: TGTGCCAGTAGTACCATCCCTGACATGAACACTGAAGCTTTCTTT.

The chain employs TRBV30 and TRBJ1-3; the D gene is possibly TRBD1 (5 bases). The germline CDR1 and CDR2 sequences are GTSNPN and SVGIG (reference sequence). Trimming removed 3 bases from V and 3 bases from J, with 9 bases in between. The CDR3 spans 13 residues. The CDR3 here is CAWSRQGGNTIYF. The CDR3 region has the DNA TGTGCCTGGAGCCGGCAGGGTGGAAACACCATATATTTT.

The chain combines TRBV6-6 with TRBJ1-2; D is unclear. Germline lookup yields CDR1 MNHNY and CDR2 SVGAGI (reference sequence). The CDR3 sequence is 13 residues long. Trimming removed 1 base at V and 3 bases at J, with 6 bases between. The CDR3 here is CASSYFLDYGYTF. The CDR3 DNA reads TGTGCCAGCAGTTACTTTCTGGACTATGGCTACACCTTC.

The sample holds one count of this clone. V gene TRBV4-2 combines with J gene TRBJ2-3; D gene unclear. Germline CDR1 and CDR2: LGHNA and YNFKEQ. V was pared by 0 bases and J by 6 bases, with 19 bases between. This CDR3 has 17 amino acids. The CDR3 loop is CASSQEAGRPTFDTQYF. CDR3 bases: TGTGCCAGCAGCCAAGAAGCCGGCAGACCCACGTTCGATACGCAGTATTTT.

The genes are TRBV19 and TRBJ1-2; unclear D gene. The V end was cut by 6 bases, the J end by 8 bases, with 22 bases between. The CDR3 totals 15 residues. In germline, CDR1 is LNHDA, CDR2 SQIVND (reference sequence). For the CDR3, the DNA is TGTGCCAGTAGGACCTTCGGCTCCCCATCACAAGGCTACACCTTC. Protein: CASRTFGSPSQGYTF. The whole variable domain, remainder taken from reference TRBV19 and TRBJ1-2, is DGGITQSPKYLFRKEGQNVTLSCEQNLNHDAMYWYRQDPGQGLRLIYYSQIVNDFQKGDIAEGYSVSREKKESFPLTVTSAQKNPTAFYLCASRTFGSPSQGYTFGSGTRLTVV.

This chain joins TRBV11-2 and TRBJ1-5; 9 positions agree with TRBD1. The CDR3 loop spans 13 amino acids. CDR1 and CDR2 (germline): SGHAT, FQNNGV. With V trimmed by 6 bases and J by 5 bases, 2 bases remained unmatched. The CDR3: CASSWDRDQPQHF. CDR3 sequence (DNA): TGTGCCAGCAGTTGGGACAGGGATCAGCCCCAGCATTTT.

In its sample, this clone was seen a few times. CDR3 in amino acids: CASSRGMNTEAFF. For the CDR3, the DNA is TGTGCCAGTAGCAGGGGAATGAACACTGAAGCTTTCTTT. This chain uses TRBV19 with TRBJ1-1; D is possibly TRBD1 (6 bases). The CDR3 sequence is 13 residues long. Germline CDR1 LNHDA, CDR2 SQIVND (reference sequence). V lost 6 bases and J 0 bases, leaving 8 bases between the germline ends.

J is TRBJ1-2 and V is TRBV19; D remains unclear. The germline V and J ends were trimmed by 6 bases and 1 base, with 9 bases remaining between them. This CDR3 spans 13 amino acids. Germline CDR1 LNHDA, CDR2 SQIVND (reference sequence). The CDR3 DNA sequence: TGTGCCAGTAGAACGGACGGTAACTATGGCTACACCTTC. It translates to CASRTDGNYGYTF.

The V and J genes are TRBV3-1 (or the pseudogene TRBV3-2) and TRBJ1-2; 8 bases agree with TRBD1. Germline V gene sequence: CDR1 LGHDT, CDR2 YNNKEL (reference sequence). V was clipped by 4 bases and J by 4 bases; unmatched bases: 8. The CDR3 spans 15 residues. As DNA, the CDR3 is TGTGCCAGCAGCCCCAGACAGGGGATGGGCTATGGCTACACCTTC. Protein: CASSPRQGMGYGYTF.

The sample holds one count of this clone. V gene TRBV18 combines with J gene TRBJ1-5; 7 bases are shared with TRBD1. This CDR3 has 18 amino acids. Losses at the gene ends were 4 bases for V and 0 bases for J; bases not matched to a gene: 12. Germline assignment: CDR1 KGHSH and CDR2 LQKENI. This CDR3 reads CASSRNVPGQNSNQPQHF. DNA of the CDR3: TGTGCCAGCTCACGGAATGTTCCGGGACAGAATAGCAATCAGCCCCAGCATTTT.

The CDR3, as DNA: TGTGCCAGCAGTTTACTTTCTACAACGACATACTACGAGCAGTACTTC. Its translation: CASSLLSTTTYYEQYF. The rearrangement joins TRBV28 to TRBJ2-7; D is undetermined. This CDR3 is 16 amino acids long. Looked up from germline, CDR1 is MDHEN and CDR2 is SYDVKM. V lost 2 bases and J 3 bases, leaving 17 bases between the germline ends. Drawing the rest from reference TRBV28 and TRBJ2-7, the complete variable domain is DVKVTQSSRYLVKRTGEKVFLECVQDMDHENMFWYRQDPGLGLRLIYFSYDVKMKEKGDIPEGYSVSREKKERFSLILESASTNQTSMYLCASSLLSTTTYYEQYFGPGTRLTVT.

CDR3 in DNA: TGTGCCAGCAGCCATTCCGGGACTACCTACGAGCAGTACTTC. Protein sequence: CASSHSGTTYEQYF. The chain recombines TRBV3-1 (or the pseudogene TRBV3-2) with TRBJ2-7, with 7 nucleotides matching TRBD2. The CDR3 runs 14 residues. CDR1 is LGHDT, CDR2 YNNKEL, per germline (reference sequence). Germline trimming cut 3 bases from V and 2 bases from J; bases unmatched to any gene: 4.

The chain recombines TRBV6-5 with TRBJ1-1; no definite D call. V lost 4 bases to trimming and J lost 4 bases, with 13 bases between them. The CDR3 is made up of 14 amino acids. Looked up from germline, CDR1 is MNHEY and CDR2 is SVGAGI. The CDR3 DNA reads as TGTGCCAGCAGTTTTGAACAGCGGACCACTGAAGCTTTCTTT. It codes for CASSFEQRTTEAFF.

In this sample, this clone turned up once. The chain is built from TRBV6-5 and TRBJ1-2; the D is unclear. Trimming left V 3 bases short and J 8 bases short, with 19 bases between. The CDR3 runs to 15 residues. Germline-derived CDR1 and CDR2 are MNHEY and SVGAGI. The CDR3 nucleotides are TGTGCCAGCAGTTATTCAGGACTCGCCCGGGGAGGCTACACCTTC. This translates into CASSYSGLARGGYTF.

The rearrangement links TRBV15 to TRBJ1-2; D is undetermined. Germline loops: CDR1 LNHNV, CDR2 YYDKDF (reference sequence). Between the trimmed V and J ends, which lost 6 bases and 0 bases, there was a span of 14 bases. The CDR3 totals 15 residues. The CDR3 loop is CATSDRRRTNYGYTF. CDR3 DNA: TGTGCCACCAGTGACCGACGCCGTACTAACTATGGCTACACCTTC.

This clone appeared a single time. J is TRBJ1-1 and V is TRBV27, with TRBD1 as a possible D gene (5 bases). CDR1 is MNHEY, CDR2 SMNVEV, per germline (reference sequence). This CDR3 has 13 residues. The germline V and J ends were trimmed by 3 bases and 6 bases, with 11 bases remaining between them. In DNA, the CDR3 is TGTGCCAGCAGTTTGGGGGGAGGGGCTGAAGCTTTCTTT. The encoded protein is CASSLGGGAEAFF.

CDR3 in DNA: TGTGCCAGCAGTCAAACACGGACAGGGTTACGAAAACTGTTTTTT. Its protein product is CASSQTRTGLRKLFF. The chain is built from TRBV28 and TRBJ1-4; TRBD1 matches 8 bases. The CDR3 is 15 residues long. Trimming at V came to 5 bases and at J to 10 bases, leaving 12 bases not matched to a gene. The germline gives CDR1 MDHEN, CDR2 SYDVKM.

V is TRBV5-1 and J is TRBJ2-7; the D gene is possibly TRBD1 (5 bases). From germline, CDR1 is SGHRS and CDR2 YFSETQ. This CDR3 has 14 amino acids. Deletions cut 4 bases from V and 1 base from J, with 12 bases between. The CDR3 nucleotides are TGCGCCAGCAGCCCTAGTGGGGCATCCTACGAGCAGTACTTC. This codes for CASSPSGASYEQYF.

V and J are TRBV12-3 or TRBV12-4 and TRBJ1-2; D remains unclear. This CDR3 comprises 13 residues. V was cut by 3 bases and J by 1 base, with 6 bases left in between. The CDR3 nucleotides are TGTGCCAGCAGTTTGAGTGATAACTATGGCTACACCTTC. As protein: CASSLSDNYGYTF.

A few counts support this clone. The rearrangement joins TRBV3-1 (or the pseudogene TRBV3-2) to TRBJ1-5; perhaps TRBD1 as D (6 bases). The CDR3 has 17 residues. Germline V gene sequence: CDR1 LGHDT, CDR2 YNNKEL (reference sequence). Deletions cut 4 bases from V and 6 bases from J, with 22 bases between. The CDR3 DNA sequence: TGTGCCAGCAGCCTCAAACCACGGGGGGGCGCCGGTCAGCCCCAGCATTTT. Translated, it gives CASSLKPRGGAGQPQHF.

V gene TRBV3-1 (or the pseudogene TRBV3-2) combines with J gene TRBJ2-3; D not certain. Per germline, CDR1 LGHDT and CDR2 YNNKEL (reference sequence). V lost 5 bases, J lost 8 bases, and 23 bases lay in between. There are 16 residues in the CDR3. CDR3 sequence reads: CASSSRSVGPLGTQYF. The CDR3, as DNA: TGTGCCAGCAGCTCCCGCTCCGTTGGGCCACTCGGTACGCAGTATTTT.

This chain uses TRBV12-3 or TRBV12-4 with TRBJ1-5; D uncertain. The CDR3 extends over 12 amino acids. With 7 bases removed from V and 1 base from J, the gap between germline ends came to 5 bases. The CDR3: CASTISNQPQHF. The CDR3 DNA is TGTGCCAGCACTATCAGCAATCAGCCCCAGCATTTT.